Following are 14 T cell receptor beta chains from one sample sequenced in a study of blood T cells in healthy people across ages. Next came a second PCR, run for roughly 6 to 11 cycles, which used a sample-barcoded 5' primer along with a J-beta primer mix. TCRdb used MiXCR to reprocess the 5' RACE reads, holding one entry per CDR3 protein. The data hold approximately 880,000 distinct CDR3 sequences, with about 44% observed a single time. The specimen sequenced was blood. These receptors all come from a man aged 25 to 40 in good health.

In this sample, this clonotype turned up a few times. The CDR3 coding sequence is TGTGCCAGCAGTCCCCGTAAGAGGGAGACCCAGTACTTC. Amino acids: CASSPRKRETQYF. The gene calls are TRBV12-3 or TRBV12-4 and TRBJ2-5, with D unresolved. V lost 5 bases, J lost 5 bases, and 12 bases lay in between. This CDR3 has 13 residues.

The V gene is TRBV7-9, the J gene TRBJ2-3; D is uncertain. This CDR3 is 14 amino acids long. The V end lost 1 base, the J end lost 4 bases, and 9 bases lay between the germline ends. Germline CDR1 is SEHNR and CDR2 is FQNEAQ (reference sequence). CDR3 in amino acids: CASSLGARADTQYF. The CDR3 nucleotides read TGTGCCAGCAGCTTAGGGGCCCGGGCAGATACGCAGTATTTT.

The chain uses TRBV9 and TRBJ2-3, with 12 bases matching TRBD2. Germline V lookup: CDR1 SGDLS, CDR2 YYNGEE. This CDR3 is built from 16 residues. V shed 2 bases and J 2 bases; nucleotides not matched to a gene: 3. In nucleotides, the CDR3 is TGTGCCAGCAGCGTTGGACTAGCGGGGTACACAGATACGCAGTATTTT. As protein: CASSVGLAGYTDTQYF.

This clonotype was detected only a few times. The CDR3 DNA reads as TGTGCCAGCAGTTTAGGAGACAGCGTCTACGAGCAGTACTTC. This codes for CASSLGDSVYEQYF. This chain uses TRBV27 with TRBJ2-7; maybe TRBD1 (5 bases). This CDR3 has 14 amino acids. With 2 bases removed from V and 3 bases from J, the gap between germline ends came to 11 bases. The germline CDR1 and CDR2 sequences are MNHEY and SMNVEV (reference sequence).

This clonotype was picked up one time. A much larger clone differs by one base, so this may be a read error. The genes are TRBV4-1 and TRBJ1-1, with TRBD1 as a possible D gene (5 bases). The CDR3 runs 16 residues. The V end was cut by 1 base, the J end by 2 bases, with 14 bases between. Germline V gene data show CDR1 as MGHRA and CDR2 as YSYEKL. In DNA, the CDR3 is TGCGCCAGCAGCCAAGTAACGACAGACATAAACACTGAAGCTTTCTTT. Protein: CASSQVTTDINTEAFF.

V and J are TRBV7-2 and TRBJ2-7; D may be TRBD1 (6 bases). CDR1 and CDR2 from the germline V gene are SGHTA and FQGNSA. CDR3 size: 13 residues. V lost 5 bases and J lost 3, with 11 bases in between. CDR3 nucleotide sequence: TGTGCCAGCAGCCAACCGACAGGCTACGAGCAGTACTTC. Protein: CASSQPTGYEQYF.

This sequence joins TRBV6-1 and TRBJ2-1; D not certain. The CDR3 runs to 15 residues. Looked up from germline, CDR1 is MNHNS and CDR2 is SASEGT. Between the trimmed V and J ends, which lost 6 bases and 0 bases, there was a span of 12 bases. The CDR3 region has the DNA TGTGCCAGCAGAGTATTAGGCAGCTCCTACAATGAGCAGTTCTTC. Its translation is CASRVLGSSYNEQFF.

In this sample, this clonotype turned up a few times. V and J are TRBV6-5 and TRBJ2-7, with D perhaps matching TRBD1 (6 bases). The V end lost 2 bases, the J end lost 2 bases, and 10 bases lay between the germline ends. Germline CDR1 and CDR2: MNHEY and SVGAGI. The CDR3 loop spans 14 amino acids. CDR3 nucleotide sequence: TGTGCCAGCAGTTACAACCAGGGGCCCTACGAGCAGTACTTC. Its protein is CASSYNQGPYEQYF.

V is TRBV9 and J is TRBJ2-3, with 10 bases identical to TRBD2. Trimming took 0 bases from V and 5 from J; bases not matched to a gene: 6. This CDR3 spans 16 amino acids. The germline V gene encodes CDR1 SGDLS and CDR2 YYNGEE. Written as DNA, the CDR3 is TGTGCCAGCAGCGTAGCTCAAGGGACTAGCGAAGATACGCAGTATTTT. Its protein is CASSVAQGTSEDTQYF.

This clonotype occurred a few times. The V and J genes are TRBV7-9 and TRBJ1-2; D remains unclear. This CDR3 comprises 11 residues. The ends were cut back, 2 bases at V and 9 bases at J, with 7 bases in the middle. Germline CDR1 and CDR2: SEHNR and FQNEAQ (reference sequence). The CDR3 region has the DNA TGTGCCAGCAGCTTAAGAGGAAGCTACACCTTC. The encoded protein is CASSLRGSYTF.

The CDR3 spells CASSELGTAYGYTF. DNA of the CDR3: TGTGCCAGCAGTGAGCTTGGGACAGCCTATGGCTACACCTTC. The genes are TRBV6-1 and TRBJ1-2; TRBD1 matches 7 bases. V shed 3 bases and J 4 bases; nucleotides not matched to a gene: 5. The CDR3 covers 14 residues. Germline V gene sequence: CDR1 MNHNS, CDR2 SASEGT.

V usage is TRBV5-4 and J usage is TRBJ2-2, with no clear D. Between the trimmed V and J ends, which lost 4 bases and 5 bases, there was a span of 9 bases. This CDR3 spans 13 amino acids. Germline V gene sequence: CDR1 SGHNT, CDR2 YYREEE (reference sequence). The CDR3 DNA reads TGTGCCAGCAGCCTCTGGTTTACCGGGGAGCTGTTTTTT. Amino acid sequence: CASSLWFTGELFF. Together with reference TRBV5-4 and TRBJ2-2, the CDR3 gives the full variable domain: ETGVTQSPTHLIKTRGQQVTLRCSSQSGHNTVSWYQQALGQGPQFIFQYYREEENGRGNFPPRFSGLQFPNYSSELNVNALELDDSALYLCASSLWFTGELFFGEGSRLTVL.

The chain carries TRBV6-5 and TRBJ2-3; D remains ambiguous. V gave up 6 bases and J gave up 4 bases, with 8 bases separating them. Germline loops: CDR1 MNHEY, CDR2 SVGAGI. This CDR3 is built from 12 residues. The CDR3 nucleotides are TGTGCCAGCAGAGTAGGGCCAGATACGCAGTATTTT. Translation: CASRVGPDTQYF.

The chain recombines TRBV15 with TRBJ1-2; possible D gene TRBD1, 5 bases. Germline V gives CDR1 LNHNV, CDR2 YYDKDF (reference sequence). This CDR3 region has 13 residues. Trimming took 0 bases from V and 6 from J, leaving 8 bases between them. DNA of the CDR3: TGTGCCACCAGCAGAGATCGGGGGAATGGCTACACCTTC. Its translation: CATSRDRGNGYTF.